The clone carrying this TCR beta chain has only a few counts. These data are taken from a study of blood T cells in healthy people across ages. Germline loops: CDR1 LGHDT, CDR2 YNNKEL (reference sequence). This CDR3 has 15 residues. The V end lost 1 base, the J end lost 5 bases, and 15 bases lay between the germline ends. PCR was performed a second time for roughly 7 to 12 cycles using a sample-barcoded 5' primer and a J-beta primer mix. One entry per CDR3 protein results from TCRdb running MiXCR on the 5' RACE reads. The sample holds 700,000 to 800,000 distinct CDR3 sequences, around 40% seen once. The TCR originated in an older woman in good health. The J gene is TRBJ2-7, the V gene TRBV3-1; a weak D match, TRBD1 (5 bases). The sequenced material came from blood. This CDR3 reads CASSQAVEIQDEQYF. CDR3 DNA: TGTGCCAGCAGCCAAGCGGTGGAGATACAGGACGAGCAGTACTTC.